This T cell receptor (beta chain) was recovered during a study of beta chain features in type 1 diabetes. Overall study findings and caveats: Among patients with Type 1 diabetes, TCRB CDR3s were moderately but significantly shorter in every one of the four CD4+ subsets. It was possible that PCR favored shorter templates, equally so in patients and controls.

Of the isolated RNA, all was reverse transcribed, and so the sequenced material was expressed TCRB transcripts. About 3.57 million reads, on average, came from each naive, central memory and regulatory T cell sample. Assay used: immunoSEQ multiplex PCR; TCRdb lists only in-frame clones, some missing. The sample carries 300,000 to 350,000 clones, 7% to 9% recorded once. This clone showed up just a few times. Its antigen remains unidentified. Markers CD45RO/CCR7/CD25/CD127/CD95/CD27 served to sort CD4+ naive, central memory, regulatory and stem cell-like memory cells. Material for sequencing was central memory CD4+ T cells from blood. This TCR came from a woman under 30 in good health.

CDR3 coding DNA: TGTGCCAGCAGCTCCGGTTTGGGGCTCACAGATACGCAGTATTTT. Its translation: CASSSGLGLTDTQYF. The chain is built from TRBV7-2 and TRBJ2-3, with D perhaps matching TRBD1 (5 bases). Germline CDR1 reads SGHTA; CDR2 reads FQGNSA. The CDR3 is 15 residues long. Trimming took 4 bases from V and 2 from J, leaving 13 bases between them.